The count of the clone carrying this TCR beta chain is one. Antigen specificity is unknown. This sample was taken from a study of cytomegalovirus exposure and HLA in healthy donors. Overall study findings and caveats: A later analysis showed that HLA-associated TCR beta chains had undergone more clonal expansion than equally common others.

In germline, CDR1 is LNHDA, CDR2 SQIVND (reference sequence). The CDR3 length is 17 residues. V was trimmed by 1 base and J by 0 bases, leaving 14 bases between them. The PCR made use of 60 Vbeta and 13 Jbeta primers. Here immunoSEQ multiplex PCR was the method, and the copy in TCRdb shows in-frame clones only, minus some. The sample lists 130,000 to 150,000 clones, approximately 78% occurring once. The chain combines TRBV19 with TRBJ2-3, with TRBD2 as a possible D gene (5 bases). The source material was PBMCs. The clonotype comes from a female donor in good health and CMV-seronegative. This CDR3 reads CASSIAGRGTSTDTQYF. CDR3 DNA sequence: TGTGCCAGTAGTATAGCGGGCCGGGGTACTAGCACAGATACGCAGTATTTT.